These 9 T cell receptor beta chains came from one sample sequenced in a study of a mutant IDH1 vaccine in newly diagnosed glioma. Described time point: baseline, week 1 (first vaccination visit). Treatment defined: pre-vaccination baseline after standard-of-care therapy. TCRdb's copy holds only in-frame clones and misses some; the assay was immunoSEQ multiplex PCR. The profile shows about 67,000 clones, more than 70% of them singletons. The specimen was peripheral blood mononuclear cells (PBMCs), collected from a glioma patient treated with radiotherapy, temozolomide or both. Receptors originate from a young woman with glioma. Some clones in this sample may be carry-over from other donors' samples.

The chain has TRBV7-8 and TRBJ2-7; D not certain. V lost 5 bases and J 6 bases, leaving 8 bases between the germline ends. The CDR3 consists of 11 residues. Germline V gene sequence: CDR1 SGHVS, CDR2 FQNEAQ. For the CDR3, the DNA is TGTGCCAGCAGCGAGGCCCGCGAGCAGTACTTC. Translated: CASSEAREQYF.

In this sample, this clone turned up once. The V gene is TRBV11-2, the J gene TRBJ2-5; D is uncertain. The V end lost 1 base, the J end lost 1 base, and 7 bases lay between the germline ends. CDR1 and CDR2 from the germline V gene are SGHAT and FQNNGV. The CDR3 spans 14 residues. DNA for the CDR3: TGTGCCAGCAGCTTAGCGTCTAGCCAAGAGACCCAGTACTTC. Its translation: CASSLASSQETQYF. Together with reference TRBV11-2 and TRBJ2-5, the CDR3 gives the full variable domain: EAGVAQSPRYKIIEKRQSVAFWCNPISGHATLYWYQQILGQGPKLLIQFQNNGVVDDSQLPKDRFSAERLKGVDSTLKIQPAKLEDSAVYLCASSLASSQETQYFGPGTRLLVL.

This rearrangement joins TRBV7-2 to TRBJ2-5; 11 nucleotides agree with TRBD2. The V segment lost 0 bases and the J segment 6 bases; nucleotides outside the gene matches: 6. CDR1 SGHTA and CDR2 FQGNSA come from the germline V gene. This CDR3 is built from 16 residues. The CDR3 sequence is CASSLATSGVLKTQYF. In nucleotides, the CDR3 is TGTGCCAGCAGCTTAGCGACTAGCGGGGTGTTAAAGACCCAGTACTTC.

This chain connects TRBV7-9 to TRBJ2-1; 8 positions agree with TRBD2. Germline V gene lookup returns CDR1 SEHNR and CDR2 FQNEAQ (reference sequence). With 6 bases clipped from V and 8 bases from J, the junction kept 9 bases outside the gene matches. CDR3 length: 14 amino acids. The CDR3 reads CASSTGTRHDEQFF. The CDR3 DNA is TGTGCCAGCAGTACCGGGACTAGGCACGATGAGCAGTTCTTC.

The chain carries TRBV6-1 and TRBJ2-7, with D maybe TRBD1 (5 bases). Trimming shortened V by 7 bases and J by 6 bases, and 13 bases separated the two germline ends. CDR1 is MNHNS and CDR2 is SASEGT in the germline V gene. The CDR3 loop spans 12 amino acids. The CDR3: CASTPQGGEQYF. The DNA for the CDR3 is TGTGCCAGCACCCCTCAGGGCGGCGAGCAGTACTTC.

This chain uses TRBV9 with TRBJ2-5; D may be TRBD2 (6 bases). CDR1 is SGDLS, CDR2 YYNGEE, per germline. The CDR3 is 16 residues long. The V end was cut by 4 bases, the J end by 0 bases, with 16 bases between. The CDR3 nucleotides read TGTGCCAGCAGCTTTAGCTTTGGGGGGAACCAAGAGACCCAGTACTTC. Encoded protein: CASSFSFGGNQETQYF.

The rearrangement uses TRBV10-3 and TRBJ1-5; 10 bases line up with TRBD1. V lost 5 bases to trimming and J lost 0 bases; unmatched junction nucleotides: 7. Germline loops: CDR1 ENHRY, CDR2 SYGVKD. The CDR3 consists of 17 residues. The DNA for the CDR3 is TGTGCCATCAGTATGGGACAGGGGACTTATAGCAATCAGCCCCAGCATTTT. Residues: CAISMGQGTYSNQPQHF.

This rearrangement joins TRBV19 to TRBJ2-7; D ambiguous. The CDR3 is 15 amino acids. Trimming took 0 bases from V and 0 from J, leaving 9 bases between them. Germline V CDR1 and CDR2: LNHDA, SQIVND (reference sequence). CDR3 coding DNA: TGTGCCAGTAGTATAGACGGGCAACCCTCCTACGAGCAGTACTTC. Protein: CASSIDGQPSYEQYF.

The genes are TRBV7-9 and TRBJ2-5; D remains unclear. This CDR3 spans 13 amino acids. The V and J ends lost 5 bases and 2 bases respectively, with 9 bases between them. CDR1 and CDR2 (germline): SEHNR, FQNEAQ (reference sequence). The CDR3 DNA follows: TGTGCCAGCAGCACAATTCTTCAAGAGACCCAGTACTTC. Its protein is CASSTILQETQYF.